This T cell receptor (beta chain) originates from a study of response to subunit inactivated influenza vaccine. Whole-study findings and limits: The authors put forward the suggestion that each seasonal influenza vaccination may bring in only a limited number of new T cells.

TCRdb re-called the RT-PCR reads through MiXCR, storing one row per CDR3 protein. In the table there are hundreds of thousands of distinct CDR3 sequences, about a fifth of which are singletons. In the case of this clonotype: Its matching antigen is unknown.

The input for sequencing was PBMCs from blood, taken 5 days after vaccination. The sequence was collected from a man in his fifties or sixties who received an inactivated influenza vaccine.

The CDR3 bases are TGTGCCAGCAGACCGGGGGGCGGGCTTCGGGCAGATACGCAGTATTTT. Translating it yields CASRPGGGLRADTQYF. V and J are TRBV7-2 and TRBJ2-3; D possibly corresponds to TRBD2 (7 bases). The CDR3 is 16 amino acids. Trimming pared 6 bases from V and 4 bases from J, leaving 20 bases between. Germline V lookup: CDR1 SGHTA, CDR2 FQGNSA.